The clone carrying this T cell receptor (beta chain) showed up just a few times. The antigen remains unidentified. This record comes from a study of PD-1 blockade in classical Hodgkin lymphoma. Study results and limitations: The drivers behind the repertoire differences, possibly disease activity or prior therapy, remain undefined. Relapsed/refractory patients reportedly had lower baseline diversity than newly diagnosed patients. Anyone who began nivolumab under 1 year after ASCT was excluded.

The time point: cycle 4 day 1 (C4D1), after less than 7 weeks of nivolumab. Relapse after autologous stem cell transplantation occurred in every patient, and brentuximab vedotin exposure varied. Responses achieved at best were complete response, partial response or progressive disease. The repertoire was sequenced with immunoSEQ multiplex PCR; TCRdb's copy has only in-frame clones and lacks some. The profile shows about 64,000 clones, about 89% of them singletons. Sequencing used peripheral blood mononuclear cells (PBMCs), obtained before the fourth cycle of nivolumab. This TCR derives from a human donor with classical Hodgkin lymphoma.

The DNA for the CDR3 is TGTGCCAGCTCACCATTGTCCCCAGGGGTGGGATACTATGGCTACACCTTC. The encoded protein is CASSPLSPGVGYYGYTF. The genes are TRBV18 and TRBJ1-2; TRBD1 might be the D (6 bases). This CDR3 has 17 amino acids. Germline V gene sequence: CDR1 KGHSH, CDR2 LQKENI. V was clipped by 2 bases and J by 3 bases, with 19 bases between them.